This record covers a single T cell receptor (beta chain). Treatment indicated: some 20 received Ad26.COV2.S at low or high dose, single or two shots; about 5 received placebo; per-sample allocation not given. Sampling happened 63 days after the first vaccine or placebo injection. The table came from immunoSEQ multiplex PCR; TCRdb's copy has only in-frame clones and leaves some out. Of 380,000 or so clones in the sample, about 87% were seen once. This record belongs to a study of Ad26.COV2.S vaccination and SARS-CoV-2 variants. The germline V gene has CDR1 MNHEY and CDR2 SVGAGI. Between the trimmed V and J ends, which lost 4 bases and 0 bases, there was a span of 9 bases. This CDR3 spans 14 amino acids.

The V and J genes are TRBV6-5 and TRBJ1-1; D is unclear. The source material was peripheral blood, sampled in a trial of Ad26.COV2.S vaccine versus placebo. This receptor was taken from a person aged 18-65 years who received the Ad26.COV2.S COVID-19 vaccine or a placebo. In DNA form, the CDR3 reads TGTGCCAGCAGTTCAGACGGGATGAACACTGAAGCTTTCTTT. Residues: CASSSDGMNTEAFF.